The TCR beta chain described here comes from a study of blood T cell repertoires in COVID-19. Across the study: From T cells, B-cell-depleted T cells, or PBMCs came the material, which was cDNA or gDNA.

Profiling relied on immunoSEQ multiplex PCR, and the TCRdb table lists in-frame clones only, not all of them. Of nearly 300,000 clones listed, 70% to 85% are singletons. This clone was detected once. CDR1 and CDR2 from the germline V gene are SGHTA and FQGNSA. V was pared by 5 bases and J by 0 bases, with 11 bases between. The CDR3 has 14 amino acids. The sample taken for sequencing was peripheral blood. This receptor was identified in a human donor with COVID-19, enrolled during active disease. The donor label of this sample is uncertain. The rearrangement joins TRBV7-2 to TRBJ2-7; no clear D gene. The CDR3 is CASSPDTVSYEQYF. In DNA, the CDR3 is TGTGCCAGCAGCCCCGACACAGTCTCCTACGAGCAGTACTTC.